This section outlines one T cell receptor beta chain sequence together with its context. Its antigen is unidentified. Using immunoSEQ multiplex PCR, the repertoire was profiled, and TCRdb retains in-frame clones only, with some absent. The sample has tens of thousands of clones; 89% are singletons. These data originate in a study of T cell responses to AZD1222 COVID-19 vaccine. Broader study findings: A mostly white British donor set with more females was recruited, and clonal diversity was possibly underestimated. Elevations in Spike-specific TCR breadth and depth followed administration of two AZD1222 doses.

The V gene's germline CDR1 is SNHLY and CDR2 FYNNEI. The V and J ends lost 6 bases and 0 bases respectively, with 12 bases between them. This CDR3 is built from 15 residues. This material consisted of peripheral blood, taken 28 days after the second AZD1222 dose. The chain has TRBV2 and TRBJ1-3; no reliable D call. This sequence was found in an adult who received the AZD1222 COVID-19 vaccine. This chain's CDR3 is CASSVRRGSGNTIYF. The DNA of the CDR3 is TGTGCCAGCAGCGTAAGACGGGGCTCTGGAAACACCATATATTTT.